The 2 T cell receptor beta chains below were found in one sample sequenced in a study of T-cell reconstitution after alpha-beta-depleted transplantation in children. TCRbeta library construction was performed incorporating unique molecular identifiers. MiXCR, run by TCRdb on the PCR reads, gives a single entry per CDR3 protein. The repertoire holds approximately 650,000 distinct CDR3 sequences, around 13% seen once, with around 0.79% in the top ten. This sample comprised PBMCs, obtained before TCRalphabeta/CD19-depleted stem cell transplant. The receptors were gathered from a girl under 10 years old with congenital amegakaryocytic thrombocytopenia, due to receive a stem cell transplant.

The gene calls are TRBV5-6 and TRBJ2-2, with a weak D call TRBD1 (6 bases). Germline values: CDR1 SGHDT, CDR2 YYEEEE. V lost 6 bases, J lost 1 base, and 19 bases lay in between. CDR3 length equals 17 residues. CDR3 region: CASNESQGVLNTGELFF. Written as DNA, the CDR3 is TGTGCCAGCAACGAATCACAGGGCGTTCTGAACACCGGGGAGCTGTTTTTT.

This clonotype appeared many times. The genes are TRBV29-1 and TRBJ2-7; D is unresolved. Per germline, CDR1 SQVTM and CDR2 ANQGSEA. Trimming removed 4 bases at V and 6 bases at J, with 16 bases between. This CDR3 is 13 amino acids long. CDR3 sequence reads: CSVVYRASGEQYF. The DNA of the CDR3 is TGCAGCGTTGTGTACCGGGCCTCGGGCGAGCAGTACTTC.